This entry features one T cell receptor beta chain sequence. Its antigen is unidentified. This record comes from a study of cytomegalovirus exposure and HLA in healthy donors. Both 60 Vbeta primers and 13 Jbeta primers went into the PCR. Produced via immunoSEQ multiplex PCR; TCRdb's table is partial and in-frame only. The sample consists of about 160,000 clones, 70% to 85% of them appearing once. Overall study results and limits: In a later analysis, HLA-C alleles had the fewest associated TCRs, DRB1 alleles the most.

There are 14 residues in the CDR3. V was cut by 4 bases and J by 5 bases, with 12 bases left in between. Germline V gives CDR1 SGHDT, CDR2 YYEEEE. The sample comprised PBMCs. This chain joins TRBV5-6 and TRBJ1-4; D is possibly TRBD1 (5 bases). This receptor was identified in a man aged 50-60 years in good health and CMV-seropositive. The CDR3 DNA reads TGTGCCAGCAGCAGACAGAGCAGCAATGAAAAACTGTTTTTT. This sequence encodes CASSRQSSNEKLFF.